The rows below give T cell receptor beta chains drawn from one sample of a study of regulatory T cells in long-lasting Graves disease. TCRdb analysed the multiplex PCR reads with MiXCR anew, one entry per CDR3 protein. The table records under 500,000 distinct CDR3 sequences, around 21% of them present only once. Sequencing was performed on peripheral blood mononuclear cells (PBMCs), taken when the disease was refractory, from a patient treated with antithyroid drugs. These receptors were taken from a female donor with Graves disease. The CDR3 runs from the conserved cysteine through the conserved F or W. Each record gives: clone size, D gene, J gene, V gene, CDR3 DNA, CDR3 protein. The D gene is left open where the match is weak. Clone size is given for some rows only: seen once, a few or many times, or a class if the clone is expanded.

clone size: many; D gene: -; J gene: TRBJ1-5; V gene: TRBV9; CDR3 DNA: TGTGCCAGCAGCGTAGTTTGCAGGTATGACAATCAGCCCCAGCATTTT; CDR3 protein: CASSVVCRYDNQPQHF
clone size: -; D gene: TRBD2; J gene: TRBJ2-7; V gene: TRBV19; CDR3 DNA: TGTGCCAGCCGAGCGGGGCCGGCGGCCTACGAGCAGTACTTC; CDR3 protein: CASRAGPAAYEQYF
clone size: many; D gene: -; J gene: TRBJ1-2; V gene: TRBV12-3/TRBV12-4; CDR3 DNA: TGTGCCAGCAGTCGGGAGATAACTCCCAACTATGGCTACACCTTC; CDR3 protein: CASSREITPNYGYTF
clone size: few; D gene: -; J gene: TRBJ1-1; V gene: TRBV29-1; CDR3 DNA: TGCAGCGTTAATGTCGGGGGGGGCACTGAAGCTTTCTTT; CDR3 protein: CSVNVGGGTEAFF
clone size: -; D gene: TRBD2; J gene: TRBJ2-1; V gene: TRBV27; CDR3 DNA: TGTGCCAGCAGGCCTCTAATAGCGGGAATCCATGAGCAGTTCTTC; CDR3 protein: CASRPLIAGIHEQFF
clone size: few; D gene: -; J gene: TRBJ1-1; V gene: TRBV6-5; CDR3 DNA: TGTGCCAGCAGTTACGACAGCGGTATCACTGAAGCTTTCTTT; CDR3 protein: CASSYDSGITEAFF
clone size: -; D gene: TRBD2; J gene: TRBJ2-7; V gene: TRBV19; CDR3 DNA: TGTGCCAGCCAGCAAACTCTAGCGGGGGCTACCTACGAGCAGTACTTC; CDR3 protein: CASQQTLAGATYEQYF
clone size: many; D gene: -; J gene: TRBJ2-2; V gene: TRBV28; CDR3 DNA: TGTGCCAGCAGTTGGAGAACAGGGCGGGGTACCGGGGAGCTGTTTTTT; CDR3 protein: CASSWRTGRGTGELFF
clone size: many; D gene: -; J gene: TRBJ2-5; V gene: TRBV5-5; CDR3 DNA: TGTGCCAGCAGCGGACAGCTAAATACCCCAGAGACCCAGTACTTC; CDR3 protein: CASSGQLNTPETQYF
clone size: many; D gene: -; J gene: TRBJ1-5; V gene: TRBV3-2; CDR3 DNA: TGTGCCAGCAGCCAAGAGGATCAGCCCCAGCATTTT; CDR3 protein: CASSQEDQPQHF
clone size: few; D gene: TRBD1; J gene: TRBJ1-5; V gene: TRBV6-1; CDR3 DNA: TGTGCCAGCAGGCTCCGGGACAGGGACTATAGCAATCAGCCCCAGCATTTT; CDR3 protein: CASRLRDRDYSNQPQHF
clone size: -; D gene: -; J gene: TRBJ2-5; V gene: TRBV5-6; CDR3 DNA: TGTGCCAGCAGCCTGGCCCCAACATCGGCCCAGTACTTC; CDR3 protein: CASSLAPTSAQYF
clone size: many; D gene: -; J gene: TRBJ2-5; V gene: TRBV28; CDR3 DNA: TGTGCCAGCAGTCCCGGGGGAACCTGGGGAGTGACCCAGTACTTC; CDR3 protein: CASSPGGTWGVTQYF
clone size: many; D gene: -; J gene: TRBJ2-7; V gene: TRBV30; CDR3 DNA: TGTGCCTGGAGTGTACGTCTTACAGACACCTACGAGCAGTACTTC; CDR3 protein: CAWSVRLTDTYEQYF
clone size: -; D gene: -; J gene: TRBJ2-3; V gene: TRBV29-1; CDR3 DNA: TGCAGCCTTCGAGAGACAGATACGCAGTATTTT; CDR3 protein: CSLRETDTQYF
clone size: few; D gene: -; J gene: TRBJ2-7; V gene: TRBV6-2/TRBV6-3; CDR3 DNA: TGTGCCAGCAGTTACCTGCTGACAGGCTACGAGCAGTACTTC; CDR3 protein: CASSYLLTGYEQYF
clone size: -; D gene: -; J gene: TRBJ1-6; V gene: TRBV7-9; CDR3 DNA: TGTGCCAGCAGCCTAAACCCAGAGGGTTCACCCCTCCACTTT; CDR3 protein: CASSLNPEGSPLHF
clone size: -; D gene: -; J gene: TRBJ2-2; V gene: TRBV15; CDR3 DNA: TGTGCCACGAAACGGGGCGGGGTGAACACCGGGGAGCTGTTTTTT; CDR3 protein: CATKRGGVNTGELFF
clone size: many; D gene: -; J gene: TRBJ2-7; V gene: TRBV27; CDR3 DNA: TGTGCCAGCAGTCTTCGGGGGACGGGCGAGCAGTACTTC; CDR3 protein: CASSLRGTGEQYF
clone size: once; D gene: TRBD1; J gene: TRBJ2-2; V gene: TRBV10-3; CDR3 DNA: TGTGCCATCAGTACACAGGGGGCGTCGGGGGAGCTGTTTTTT; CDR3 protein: CAISTQGASGELFF
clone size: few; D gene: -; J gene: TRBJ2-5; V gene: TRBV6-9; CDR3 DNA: TGTGCCAGCAGTTACGCGACAGCCAAAGAGACCCAGTACTTC; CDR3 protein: CASSYATAKETQYF
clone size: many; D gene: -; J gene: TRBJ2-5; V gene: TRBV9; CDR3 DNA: TGTGCCAGCACCGACAGTGAAGAGACCCAGTACTTC; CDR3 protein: CASTDSEETQYF
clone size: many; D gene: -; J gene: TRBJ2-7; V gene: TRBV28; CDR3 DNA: TGTGCCAGCAGTTTAATCAGGGATGACGAGCAGTACTTC; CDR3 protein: CASSLIRDDEQYF
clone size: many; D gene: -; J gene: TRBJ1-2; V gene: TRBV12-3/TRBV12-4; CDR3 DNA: TGTGCCAGCAGTCACGAGGGGGGTAGGTTCGGCTACACCTTC; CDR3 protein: CASSHEGGRFGYTF
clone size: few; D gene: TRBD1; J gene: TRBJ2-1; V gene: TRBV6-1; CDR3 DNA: TGTGCCAGCATACGCGCCGTGACAGGGTACAATGAGCAGTTCTTC; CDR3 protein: CASIRAVTGYNEQFF
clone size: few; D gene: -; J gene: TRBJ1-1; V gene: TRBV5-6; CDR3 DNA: TGTGCCAGCAGCTTTCACCAGCAGGGACAATTACTTTTCTTT; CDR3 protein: CASSFHQQGQLLFF
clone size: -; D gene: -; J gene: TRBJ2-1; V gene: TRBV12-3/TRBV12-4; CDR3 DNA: TGTGCCAGCAGGCCGGGACTCAGCTCCTACAATGAGCAGTTCTTC; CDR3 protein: CASRPGLSSYNEQFF
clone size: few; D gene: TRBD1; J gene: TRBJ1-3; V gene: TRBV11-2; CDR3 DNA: TGTGCCGTTTCCAGGGGGGGCCCTGGAAACACCATATATTTT; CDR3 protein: CAVSRGGPGNTIYF
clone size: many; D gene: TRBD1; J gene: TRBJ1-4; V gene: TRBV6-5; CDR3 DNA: TGTGCCAGCAGTTATGTACAGGGGGGAGAAAAACTGTTTTTT; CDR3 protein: CASSYVQGGEKLFF
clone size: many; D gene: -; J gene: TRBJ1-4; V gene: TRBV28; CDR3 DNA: TGTGCCAGCAGTTCCCAGGGATCTAATGAAAAACTGTTTTTT; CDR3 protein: CASSSQGSNEKLFF
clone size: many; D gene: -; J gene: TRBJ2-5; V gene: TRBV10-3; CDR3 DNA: TGTGCCATCAGTGAGACGTTTTCCGGGACCCAGTACTTC; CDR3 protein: CAISETFSGTQYF
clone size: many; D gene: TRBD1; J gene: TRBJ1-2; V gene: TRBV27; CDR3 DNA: TGTGCCAGCAGTTTCACAGGGGGCGGCGGCTACACCTTC; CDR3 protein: CASSFTGGGGYTF
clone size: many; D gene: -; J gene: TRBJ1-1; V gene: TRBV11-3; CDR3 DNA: TGTGCCAGCAGCTTCAGGGGTCTGAACACTGAAGCTTTCTTT; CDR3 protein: CASSFRGLNTEAFF
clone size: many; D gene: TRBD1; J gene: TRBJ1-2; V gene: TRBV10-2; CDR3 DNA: TGCGCCAGCAGCGGTACAGGGGGCGGAGGCTACACCTTC; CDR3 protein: CASSGTGGGGYTF
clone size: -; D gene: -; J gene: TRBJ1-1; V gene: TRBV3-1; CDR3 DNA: TGTGTCAGCAGCCAAGATGTGGCCGCCTATGAAGCTTTCTTT; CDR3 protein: CVSSQDVAAYEAFF
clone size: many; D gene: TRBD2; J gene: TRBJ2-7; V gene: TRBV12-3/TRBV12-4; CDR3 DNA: TGTGCCAGCAGTGGACGGAGACTAGCGGGGGCACCTTCCTACGAGCAGTACTTC; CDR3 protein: CASSGRRLAGAPSYEQYF
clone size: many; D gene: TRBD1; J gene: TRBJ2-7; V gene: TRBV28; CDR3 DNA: TGTGCCAGCAGACGACAGGGGGACTACGAGCAGTACTTC; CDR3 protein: CASRRQGDYEQYF
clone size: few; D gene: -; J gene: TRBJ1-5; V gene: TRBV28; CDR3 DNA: TGTGCCAGCACCTCCCCCGGTCAGCCCCAGCATTTT; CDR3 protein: CASTSPGQPQHF
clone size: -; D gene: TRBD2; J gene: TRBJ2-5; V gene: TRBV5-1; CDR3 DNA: TGCGCCAGCAGCTCCCGCGGGACTACCGACAAGACCCAGTACTTC; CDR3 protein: CASSSRGTTDKTQYF
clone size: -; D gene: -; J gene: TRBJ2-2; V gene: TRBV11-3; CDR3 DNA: TGTGCCAGCAGCTCCCAAGGGGGAAACACCGGGGAGCTGTTTTTT; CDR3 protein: CASSSQGGNTGELFF
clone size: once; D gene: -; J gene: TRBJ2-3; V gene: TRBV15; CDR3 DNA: TGTGCCACCAGCTTATACGCGGGAATAACAGATACGCAGTATTTT; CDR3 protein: CATSLYAGITDTQYF
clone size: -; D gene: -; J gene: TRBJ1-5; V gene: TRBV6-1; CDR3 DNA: TGTGCCAGCACTCCTGGGACGGCGGGTCAGCCCCAGCATTTT; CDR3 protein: CASTPGTAGQPQHF
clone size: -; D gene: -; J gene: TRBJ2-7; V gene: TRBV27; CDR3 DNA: TGTGCCAGCAGTTTATCCGGTGGCCCCCCCGAGCAGTACTTC; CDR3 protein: CASSLSGGPPEQYF
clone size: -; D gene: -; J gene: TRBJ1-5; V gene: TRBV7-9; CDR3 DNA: TGTGCCAGCAGCCCACTCAGGGTCGATCAGCCCCAGCATTTT; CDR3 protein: CASSPLRVDQPQHF
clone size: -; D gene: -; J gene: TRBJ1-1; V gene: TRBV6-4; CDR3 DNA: TGTGCCAGCAGTATCTTGACCCTGAGCTTGAACACTGAAGCTTTCTTT; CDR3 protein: CASSILTLSLNTEAFF
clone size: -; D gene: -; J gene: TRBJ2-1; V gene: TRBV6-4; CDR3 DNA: TGTGCCAGCAGTGTTAATACAGCATTCTACAATGAGCAGTTCTTC; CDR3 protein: CASSVNTAFYNEQFF
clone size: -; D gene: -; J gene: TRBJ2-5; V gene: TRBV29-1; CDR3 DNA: TGCAGCGTGGGGGTGGGGGGCGGAGAGACCCAGTACTTC; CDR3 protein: CSVGVGGGETQYF
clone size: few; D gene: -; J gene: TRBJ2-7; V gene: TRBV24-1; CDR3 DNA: TGTGCCACCAGTGCGGACAGTTCTATCTACGAGCAGTACTTC; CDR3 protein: CATSADSSIYEQYF
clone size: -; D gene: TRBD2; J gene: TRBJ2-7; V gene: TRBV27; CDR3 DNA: TGTGCCAGCAGAAGTAGAGCGGGAGGGCCTACCTACGAGCAGTACTTC; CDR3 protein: CASRSRAGGPTYEQYF
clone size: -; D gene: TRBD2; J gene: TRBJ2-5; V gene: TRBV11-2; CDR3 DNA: TGTGCCAGCAGCTTAGTGGCGGGAGCGCTGTTCGAGACCCAGTACTTC; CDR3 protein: CASSLVAGALFETQYF
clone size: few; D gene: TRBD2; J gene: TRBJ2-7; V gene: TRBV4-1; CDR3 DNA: TGCGCCAGCAGCCAACTAGCGGGAGGAACCTACGAGCAGTACTTC; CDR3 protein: CASSQLAGGTYEQYF
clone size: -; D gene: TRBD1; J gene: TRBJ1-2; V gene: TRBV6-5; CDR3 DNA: TGTGCCAGCAGTTTCGGGACAGGGAAGGATGGCTACACCTTC; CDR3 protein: CASSFGTGKDGYTF
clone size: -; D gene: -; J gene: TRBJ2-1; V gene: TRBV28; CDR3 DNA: TGTGCCAGCAAGTCCGTCGAGGCCTACAATGAGCAGTTCTTC; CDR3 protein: CASKSVEAYNEQFF
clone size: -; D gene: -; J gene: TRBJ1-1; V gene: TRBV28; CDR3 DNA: TGTGCCAGCAGTTACGCGGGGGTCACTGAAGCTTTCTTT; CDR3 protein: CASSYAGVTEAFF